Each of the 3 T cell receptor beta chains below was sequenced from the same sample in a study of regulatory T cells in long-lasting Graves disease. Arm-PCR of CDR3 regions and iRepertoire HTBI primers were the basis on which TCR beta libraries were built. TCRdb re-derived calls from the multiplex PCR reads in MiXCR, one entry per CDR3 protein. The profile shows roughly 530,000 distinct CDR3 sequences, about 16% of them singletons. Time point reported: newly diagnosed GD, antithyroid drugs for less than 3 months. With RNA extracted from PBMCs as input, the TCR library was made. Another study also made use of these data, one on T cells in Graves' hyperthyroidism and ophthalmopathy.

Sequenced material: peripheral blood mononuclear cells (PBMCs), taken at new diagnosis, from a patient treated with antithyroid drugs. These receptor sequences come from a woman between 40 and 65 years old with Graves disease.

In its sample, this clonotype was seen a few times. The chain uses TRBV5-1 and TRBJ1-4; TRBD1 matches 9 bases. The CDR3 runs to 13 residues. Trimming cost V 4 bases and J 12 bases; bases outside gene matches: 7. Germline V lookup: CDR1 SGHRS, CDR2 YFSETQ. Here the CDR3 DNA reads TGCGCCAGCAGCACGGCGGGACAGGGCGAACTGTTTTTT. This codes for CASSTAGQGELFF.

This clonotype has just a few counts. CDR3 amino acids: CASSYWGKVGSAQYF. The CDR3 region has the DNA TGTGCCAGCAGTTACTGGGGAAAAGTTGGATCAGCCCAGTACTTC. This rearrangement joins TRBV6-2 or TRBV6-3 to TRBJ2-5; D remains ambiguous. Germline assignment: CDR1 MNHEY and CDR2 SVGEGT. The CDR3 runs to 15 residues. Between the trimmed V and J ends, which lost 1 base and 9 bases, there was a span of 18 bases.

For this clonotype: A much larger clone differs by one base, so this may be a read error. This chain uses TRBV6-2 or TRBV6-3 with TRBJ1-1, with D tentatively TRBD1 (6 bases). The CDR3 runs 14 residues. In germline, CDR1 is MNHEY, CDR2 SVGEGT. As DNA, the CDR3 is TGTGCCAGCAGTTTAACAGGGTCGTTCACTAAAGCTTTCTTT. It translates to CASSLTGSFTKAFF.